This T cell receptor beta chain was captured by sequencing in a study of spatial heterogeneity in lung cancer. The overall study: The donors, fewer than 90 patients with untreated early-stage non-small cell lung cancer, provided the samples. There were, on average, more than 8.5 raw-read appearances for each unique TCR and UMI combination. Sequence detection consistently recorded a greater number of beta-chain than alpha-chain sequences. PBMC samples from follow-up, where available, were sequenced a median of around two years after resection.

The germline V gene has CDR1 SGHTA and CDR2 FQGNSA. This CDR3 spans 14 amino acids. Trimming cost V 6 bases and J 4 bases, with 15 bases left between them. There are many counts of this clonotype. Time point given: blood at routine non-recurrence follow-up after resection. Sequencing covered unsorted whole RNA taken from tumor, nontumor lung or frozen PBMC. TCRdb recomputed calls from the 5' RACE reads with MiXCR, one row per CDR3 protein. The sample has 95,000 to 130,000 distinct CDR3 sequences, roughly an eighth seen once. This chain connects TRBV7-2 to TRBJ1-2, with D maybe TRBD1 (5 bases). The sequenced sample was PBMCs, obtained at follow-up. This receptor was obtained from a male donor with early-stage non-small cell lung cancer. DNA for the CDR3: TGTGCCAGCAGAGATACCGGGACGGCCTATGGCTACACCTTC. Its translation is CASRDTGTAYGYTF.